A single T cell receptor (beta chain) is shown here with its context. Its specificity is unknown. This specimen comes from a study of vaccination effects on CD4 cells after COVID-19. Across the study: Following the second dose by a median of 72 days, the post-vaccine samples were obtained. General study results and limits: By a late point after vaccination, infection- and vaccine-induced clones had shrunk markedly through clonal contraction.

TCRdb's copy holds only in-frame clones and misses some; the assay was immunoSEQ multiplex PCR. The table includes about 40,000 clones, about 63% detected once. Culturing for around ten days preceded CD4+ T cell isolation. The participants, recipients of two vaccine doses, got either BNT162b2 or mRNA-1273. In the cultures, half the medium was exchanged for IL-2 medium on days 3 and 7. The germline V and J ends were trimmed by 10 bases and 5 bases, with 11 bases remaining between them. CDR3 size: 11 residues. In germline, CDR1 is LNHDA, CDR2 SQIVND (reference sequence). The clonotype was recovered from a human donor who received a COVID-19 vaccine. J is TRBJ2-5 and V is TRBV19, with D possibly being TRBD1 or TRBD2 (5 bases each). Sequenced here: CD4+ T cells from PBMCs cultured without peptide, sampled after COVID-19 vaccination. The CDR3: CANAGGETQYF. Here the CDR3 DNA reads TGTGCCAACGCTGGGGGTGAGACCCAGTACTTC.